This T cell receptor (beta chain) came from a study of cytomegalovirus exposure and HLA in healthy donors. A multiplex PCR was run with 60 Vbeta primers and 13 Jbeta primers. Clones were read by immunoSEQ multiplex PCR, and TCRdb kept only the in-frame ones, dropping some. The repertoire holds about 130,000 clones, with approximately 85% as singletons. Germline CDR1 MRHNA, CDR2 SNTAGT. V shed 0 bases and J shed 7 bases, with 10 bases lying between them. The CDR3 runs to 14 residues. In its sample, this clone was seen a few times. The sequence was obtained from a male donor in good health and CMV-seropositive. The rearrangement links TRBV6-4 to TRBJ2-1; D ambiguous. Sequenced: PBMCs. The CDR3, as DNA: TGTGCCAGCAGTGACTCGAGGATCTCTAATGAGCAGTTCTTC. Amino acid sequence: CASSDSRISNEQFF.